This entry is about one T cell receptor beta chain. Antigen unknown. This sample is part of a study of shared clonotypes between healthy human individuals. The assay was immunoSEQ multiplex PCR, and TCRdb's table has in-frame clones only and misses some. The repertoire holds over 850,000 clones, with 78% as singletons. General study results and limits: Larger estimated richness was generally seen in naive subsets than in memory subsets.

V lost 7 bases and J lost 14; bases outside the gene matches: 15. This CDR3 spans 14 amino acids. CDR1 is SNHLY, CDR2 FYNNEI, per germline. The sample consisted of memory CD4+ T cells from PBMCs. As for subset: CD45RA-negative fraction. The rearrangement uses TRBV2 and TRBJ2-1, with 9 bases matching TRBD2. The source of this sequence is a man younger than 35 in good health. Some clones in this sample may be carry-over from other donors' samples. The CDR3 here is CASKPASGTAGEFF. CDR3 sequence (DNA): TGTGCCAGCAAACCGGCTAGCGGGACCGCTGGGGAGTTCTTC.